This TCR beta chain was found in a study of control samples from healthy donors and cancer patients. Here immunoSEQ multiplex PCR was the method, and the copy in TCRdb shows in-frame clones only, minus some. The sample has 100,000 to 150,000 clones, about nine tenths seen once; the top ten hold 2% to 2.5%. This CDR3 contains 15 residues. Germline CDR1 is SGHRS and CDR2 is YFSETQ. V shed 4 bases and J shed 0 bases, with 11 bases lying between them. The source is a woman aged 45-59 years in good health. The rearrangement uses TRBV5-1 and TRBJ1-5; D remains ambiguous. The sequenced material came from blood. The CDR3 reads CASSPSGDSNQPQHF. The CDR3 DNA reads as TGCGCCAGCAGCCCATCCGGAGATAGCAATCAGCCCCAGCATTTT.